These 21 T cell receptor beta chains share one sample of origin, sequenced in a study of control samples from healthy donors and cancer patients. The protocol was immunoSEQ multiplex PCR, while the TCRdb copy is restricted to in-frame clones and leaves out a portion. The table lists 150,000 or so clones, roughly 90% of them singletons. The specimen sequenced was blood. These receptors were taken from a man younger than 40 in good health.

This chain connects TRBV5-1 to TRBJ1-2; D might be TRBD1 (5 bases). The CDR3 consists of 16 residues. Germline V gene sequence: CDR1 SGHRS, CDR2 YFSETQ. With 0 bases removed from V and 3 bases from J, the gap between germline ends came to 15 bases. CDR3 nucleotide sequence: TGCGCCAGCAGCTTGGGAACACAGGCCAATTACTATGGCTACACCTTC. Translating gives CASSLGTQANYYGYTF. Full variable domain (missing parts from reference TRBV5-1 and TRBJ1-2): KAGVTQTPRYLIKTRGQQVTLSCSPISGHRSVSWYQQTPGQGLQFLFEYFSETQRNKGNFPGRFSGRQFSNSRSEMNVSTLELGDSALYLCASSLGTQANYYGYTFGSGTRLTVV.

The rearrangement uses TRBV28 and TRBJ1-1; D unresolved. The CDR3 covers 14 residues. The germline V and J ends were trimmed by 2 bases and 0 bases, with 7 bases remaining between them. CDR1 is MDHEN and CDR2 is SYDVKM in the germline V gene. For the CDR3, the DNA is TGTGCCAGCAGTTTAGGAGGCATGAACACTGAAGCTTTCTTT. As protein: CASSLGGMNTEAFF.

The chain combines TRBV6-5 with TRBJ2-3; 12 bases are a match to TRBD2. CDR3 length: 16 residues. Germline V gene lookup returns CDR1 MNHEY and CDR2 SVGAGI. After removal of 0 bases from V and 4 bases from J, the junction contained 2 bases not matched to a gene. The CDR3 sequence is CASSYSLAGGSDTQYF. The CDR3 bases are TGTGCCAGCAGTTACTCACTAGCGGGGGGCTCAGATACGCAGTATTTT.

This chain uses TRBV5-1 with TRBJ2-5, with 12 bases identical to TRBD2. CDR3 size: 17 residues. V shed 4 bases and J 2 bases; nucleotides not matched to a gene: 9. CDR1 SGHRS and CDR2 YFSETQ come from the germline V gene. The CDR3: CASSTGLAGRYQETQYF. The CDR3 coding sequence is TGCGCCAGCAGCACCGGACTAGCGGGGAGATATCAAGAGACCCAGTACTTC. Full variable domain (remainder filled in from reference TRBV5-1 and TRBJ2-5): KAGVTQTPRYLIKTRGQQVTLSCSPISGHRSVSWYQQTPGQGLQFLFEYFSETQRNKGNFPGRFSGRQFSNSRSEMNVSTLELGDSALYLCASSTGLAGRYQETQYFGPGTRLLVL.

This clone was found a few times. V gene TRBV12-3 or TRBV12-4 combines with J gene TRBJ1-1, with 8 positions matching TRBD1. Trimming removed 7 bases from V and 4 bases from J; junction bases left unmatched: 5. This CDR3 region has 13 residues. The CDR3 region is CASTRTGTTEAFF. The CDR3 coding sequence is TGTGCCAGCACCAGGACAGGGACCACTGAAGCTTTCTTT.

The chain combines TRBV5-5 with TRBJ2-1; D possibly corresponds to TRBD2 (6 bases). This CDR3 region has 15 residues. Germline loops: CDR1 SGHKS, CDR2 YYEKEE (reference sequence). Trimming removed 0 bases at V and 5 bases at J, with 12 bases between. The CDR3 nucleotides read TGTGCCAGCAGCTTGGCCGTCGGGAGTCACAATGAGCAGTTCTTC. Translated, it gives CASSLAVGSHNEQFF. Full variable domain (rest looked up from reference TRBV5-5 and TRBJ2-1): DAGVTQSPTHLIKTRGQQVTLRCSPISGHKSVSWYQQVLGQGPQFIFQYYEKEERGRGNFPDRFSARQFPNYSSELNVNALLLGDSALYLCASSLAVGSHNEQFFGPGTRLTVL.

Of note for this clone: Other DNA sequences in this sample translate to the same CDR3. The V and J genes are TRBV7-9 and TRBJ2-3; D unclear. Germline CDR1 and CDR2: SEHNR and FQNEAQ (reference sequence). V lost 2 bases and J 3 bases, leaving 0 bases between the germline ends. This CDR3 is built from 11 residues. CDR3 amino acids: CASSLTDTQYF. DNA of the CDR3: TGTGCCAGCAGCTTAACAGATACGCAGTATTTT.

The DNA for the CDR3 is TGTGCCAGCACCCTGGGGGGGGGACAAGAGACCCAGTACTTC. It codes for CASTLGGGQETQYF. The chain uses TRBV9 and TRBJ2-5; the match to TRBD2 covers 7 bases. With V trimmed by 6 bases and J by 2 bases, 7 bases remained unmatched. Germline V gene lookup returns CDR1 SGDLS and CDR2 YYNGEE. This CDR3 has 14 amino acids.

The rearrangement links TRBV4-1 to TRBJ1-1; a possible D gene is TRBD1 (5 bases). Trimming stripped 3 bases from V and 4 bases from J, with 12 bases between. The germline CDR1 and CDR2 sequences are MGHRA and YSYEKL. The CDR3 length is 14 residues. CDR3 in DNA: TGCGCCAGCAGCCAGCCCAGGGAAGGCACTGAAGCTTTCTTT. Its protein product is CASSQPREGTEAFF.

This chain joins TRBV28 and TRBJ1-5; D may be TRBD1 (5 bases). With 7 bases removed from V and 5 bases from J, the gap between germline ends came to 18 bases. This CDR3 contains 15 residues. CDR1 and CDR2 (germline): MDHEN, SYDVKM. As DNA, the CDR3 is TGTGCCAGCACCCCCACGGGGGTAAGTGATCAGCCCCAGCATTTT. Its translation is CASTPTGVSDQPQHF.

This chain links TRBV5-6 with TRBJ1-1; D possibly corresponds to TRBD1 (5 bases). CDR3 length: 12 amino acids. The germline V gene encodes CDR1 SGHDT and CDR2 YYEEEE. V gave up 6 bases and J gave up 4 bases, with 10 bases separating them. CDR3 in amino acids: CASNEGSTEAFF. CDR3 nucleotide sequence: TGTGCCAGCAATGAGGGGAGCACTGAAGCTTTCTTT. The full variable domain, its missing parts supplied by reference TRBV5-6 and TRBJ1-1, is DAGVTQSPTHLIKTRGQQVTLRCSPKSGHDTVSWYQQALGQGPQFIFQYYEEEERQRGNFPDRFSGHQFPNYSSELNVNALLLGDSALYLCASNEGSTEAFFGQGTRLTVV.

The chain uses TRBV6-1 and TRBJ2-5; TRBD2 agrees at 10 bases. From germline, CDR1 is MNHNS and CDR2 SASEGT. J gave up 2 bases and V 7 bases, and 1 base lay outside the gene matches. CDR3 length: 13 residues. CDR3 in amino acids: CASTLAGQETQYF. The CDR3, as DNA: TGTGCCAGCACACTAGCGGGGCAAGAGACCCAGTACTTC.

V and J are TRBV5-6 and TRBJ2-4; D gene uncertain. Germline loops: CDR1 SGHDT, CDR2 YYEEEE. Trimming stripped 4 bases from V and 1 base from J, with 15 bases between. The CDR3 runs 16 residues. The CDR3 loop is CASSQDGFGAKNIQYF. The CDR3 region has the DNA TGTGCCAGCAGCCAGGACGGCTTTGGGGCCAAAAACATTCAGTACTTC.

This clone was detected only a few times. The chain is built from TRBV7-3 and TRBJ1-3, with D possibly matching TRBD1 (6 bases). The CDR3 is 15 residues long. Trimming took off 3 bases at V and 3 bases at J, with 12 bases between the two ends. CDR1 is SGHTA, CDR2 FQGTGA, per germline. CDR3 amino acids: CASSLAGDLGNTIYF. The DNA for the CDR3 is TGTGCCAGCAGCTTGGCAGGGGATCTTGGAAACACCATATATTTT.

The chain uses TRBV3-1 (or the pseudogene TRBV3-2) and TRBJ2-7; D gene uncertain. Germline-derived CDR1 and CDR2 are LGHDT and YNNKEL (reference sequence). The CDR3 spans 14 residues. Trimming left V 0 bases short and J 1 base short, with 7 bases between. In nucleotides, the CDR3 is TGTGCCAGCAGCCAAGAACCTAGATCCTACGAGCAGTACTTC. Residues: CASSQEPRSYEQYF.

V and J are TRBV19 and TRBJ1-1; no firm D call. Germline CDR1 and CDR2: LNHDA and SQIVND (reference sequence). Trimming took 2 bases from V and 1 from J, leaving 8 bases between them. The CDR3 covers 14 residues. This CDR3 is CASSISLANTEAFF. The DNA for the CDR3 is TGTGCCAGTAGTATAAGTTTAGCGAACACTGAAGCTTTCTTT.

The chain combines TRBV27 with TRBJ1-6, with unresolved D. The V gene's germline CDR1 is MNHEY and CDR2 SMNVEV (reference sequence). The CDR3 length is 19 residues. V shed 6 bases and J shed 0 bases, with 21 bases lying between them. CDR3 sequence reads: CASSSLGPARSSYNSPLHF. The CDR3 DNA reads TGTGCCAGCAGCTCCCTGGGTCCAGCCCGGAGCTCCTATAATTCACCCCTCCACTTT.

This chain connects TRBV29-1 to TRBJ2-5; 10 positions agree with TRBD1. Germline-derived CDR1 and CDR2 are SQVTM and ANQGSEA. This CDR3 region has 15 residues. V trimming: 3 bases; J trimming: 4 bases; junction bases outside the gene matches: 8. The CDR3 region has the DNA TGCAGCGTTGATGAGGGACAGGGGAAGGGAGAGACCCAGTACTTC. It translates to CSVDEGQGKGETQYF.

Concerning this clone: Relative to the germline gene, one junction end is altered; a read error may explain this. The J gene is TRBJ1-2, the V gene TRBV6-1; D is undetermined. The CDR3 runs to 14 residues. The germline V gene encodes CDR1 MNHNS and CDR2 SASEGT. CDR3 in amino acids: CASTEPELRRGYTF. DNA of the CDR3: TGTGCCAGCACTGAACCTGAACTCCGGCGCGGCTACACCTTC.

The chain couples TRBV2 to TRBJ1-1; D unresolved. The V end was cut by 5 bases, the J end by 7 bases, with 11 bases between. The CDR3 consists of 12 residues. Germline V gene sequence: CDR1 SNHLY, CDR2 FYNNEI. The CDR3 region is CASSTPPGEAFF. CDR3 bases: TGTGCCAGCAGTACCCCGCCCGGTGAAGCTTTCTTT.

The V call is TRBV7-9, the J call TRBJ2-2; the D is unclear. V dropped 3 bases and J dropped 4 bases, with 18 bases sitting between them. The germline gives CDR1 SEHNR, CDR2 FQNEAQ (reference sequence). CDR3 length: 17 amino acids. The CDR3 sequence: CASSLSRTDKGTGELFF. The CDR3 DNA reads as TGTGCCAGCAGCTTGAGTAGAACAGATAAGGGCACCGGGGAGCTGTTTTTT.